These 15 T cell receptor beta chains were sequenced from one sample in a study of PD-1 blockade in classical Hodgkin lymphoma. Specified time point: cycle 4 day 1 (C4D1), after 6 weeks of nivolumab. Relapses following autologous stem cell transplantation were seen in all patients, with brentuximab vedotin exposure varying. Method: immunoSEQ multiplex PCR; TCRdb's copy keeps in-frame clones and lacks some. The data contain 45,000 to 55,000 clones, roughly 80% of them singletons. The sample in question was peripheral blood mononuclear cells (PBMCs), obtained before the fourth cycle of nivolumab. These receptors were taken from a human donor with classical Hodgkin lymphoma.

This clone qualifies as medium-sized (0.01 to 0.1%). The V gene is TRBV19, the J gene TRBJ1-2; 7 bases line up with TRBD1. V trimming: 4 bases; J trimming: 6 bases; junction bases outside the gene matches: 8. CDR3 length: 14 amino acids. The V gene's germline CDR1 is LNHDA and CDR2 SQIVND (reference sequence). CDR3 sequence reads: CASSNEAGGNGYTF. CDR3 nucleotide sequence: TGTGCCAGTAGTAACGAGGCAGGGGGAAATGGCTACACCTTC.

This rearrangement joins TRBV4-3 to TRBJ2-6; D remains unclear. Per the germline V gene, CDR1 is LGHNA and CDR2 is YSLEER. The CDR3 is 16 residues long. The V end lost 0 bases, the J end lost 0 bases, and 6 bases lay between the germline ends. CDR3 region: CASSQDLISGANVLTF. The DNA of the CDR3 is TGCGCCAGCAGCCAAGATCTAATCTCTGGGGCCAACGTCCTGACTTTC.

This clone was picked up many times. V usage is TRBV25-1 and J usage is TRBJ2-1; 8 bases fit TRBD2. Germline V gives CDR1 MGHDK, CDR2 SYGVNS. The V gene end was trimmed by 6 bases and the J gene end by 7 bases; junction bases not matched to a gene: 8. There are 14 residues in the CDR3. For the CDR3, the DNA is TGTGCCAGCAGCCTTAGCGGGAATGGGAATGAGCAGTTCTTC. It codes for CASSLSGNGNEQFF.

The chain is built from TRBV5-1 and TRBJ2-5; TRBD2 matches 8 bases. The end of the DNA fits TRBJ2-7 better, so the J call may be wrong. The germline V gene has CDR1 SGHRS and CDR2 YFSETQ. The CDR3 loop spans 18 amino acids. The DNA of the CDR3 is TGCGCCAGCAGCTGGAACCAGTGGGTTAGCGGGATATCCTACGAGCAGTACTTC. Amino acids: CASSWNQWVSGISYEQYF.

The chain has TRBV14 and TRBJ1-2; no clear D. The CDR3 consists of 11 residues. Trimming shortened V by 3 bases and J by 9 bases, and 8 bases separated the two germline ends. Germline lookup yields CDR1 SGHDN and CDR2 FVKESK. DNA of the CDR3: TGTGCCAGCAGCCAGGGGATTCGCTACACCTTC. Translated, it gives CASSQGIRYTF.

This sequence joins TRBV5-3 and TRBJ2-1, with TRBD2 matching over 12 bases. TRBV5-3 is marked as an open reading frame, function uncertain. The ends lost 2 bases at V and 4 bases at J; junction bases unmatched: 4. The CDR3 has 16 residues. The CDR3 is CARSFGTSGPYNEQFF. CDR3 in DNA: TGTGCCAGAAGCTTCGGGACTAGCGGGCCTTACAATGAGCAGTTCTTC.

V usage is TRBV18 and J usage is TRBJ1-4, with D possibly TRBD1 on 6 matching bases. The CDR3 runs 15 residues. V was trimmed by 2 bases and J by 5 bases, leaving 12 bases between them. Germline V gene sequence: CDR1 KGHSH, CDR2 LQKENI. CDR3 DNA sequence: TGTGCCAGCTCACCAGGGCAGGGGCGAAATGAAAAACTGTTTTTT. This codes for CASSPGQGRNEKLFF.

This clone was detected only a few times. The genes are TRBV2 and TRBJ2-7; D gene unclear. This CDR3 has 13 amino acids. Per germline, CDR1 SNHLY and CDR2 FYNNEI. Trimming left V 3 bases short and J 6 bases short, with 12 bases between. The CDR3 DNA follows: TGTGCCAGCAGTGAGGAAGTAATGGGCGAGCAGTACTTC. Translated: CASSEEVMGEQYF.

This clone was detected only once. The chain couples TRBV6-5 to TRBJ2-7, with TRBD2 as a possible D gene (6 bases). Trimming removed 5 bases from V and 3 bases from J, with 14 bases in between. The CDR3 loop spans 14 amino acids. Germline lookup yields CDR1 MNHEY and CDR2 SVGAGI. The DNA for the CDR3 is TGTGCCAGCAGTACGGGACTCGCGATCTACGAGCAGTACTTC. This encodes CASSTGLAIYEQYF.

The chain combines TRBV5-4 with TRBJ2-2, with 7 bases that match TRBD1. With V trimmed by 4 bases and J by 5 bases, 2 bases remained unmatched. The CDR3 sequence is 13 residues long. Looked up from germline, CDR1 is SGHNT and CDR2 is YYREEE (reference sequence). The CDR3 region has the DNA TGTGCCAGCAGCACCAGGGGGACCGGGGAGCTGTTTTTT. It is translated as CASSTRGTGELFF.

The chain employs TRBV7-6 and TRBJ2-2; D perhaps matches TRBD2 (5 bases). V lost 5 bases and J 5 bases, leaving 12 bases between the germline ends. Germline assignment: CDR1 SGHVS and CDR2 FNYEAQ. This CDR3 comprises 14 residues. CDR3 coding DNA: TGTGCCAGCAGCAGGAACCGAGGGACCGGGGAGCTGTTTTTT. Its protein is CASSRNRGTGELFF.

This clone is termed large. J is TRBJ2-1 and V is TRBV5-8; 10 nucleotides line up with TRBD1. This CDR3 has 16 residues. Losses at the gene ends were 2 bases for V and 5 bases for J; bases not matched to a gene: 7. Per the germline V gene, CDR1 is SGHTS and CDR2 is YDEGEE. The CDR3 DNA sequence: TGTGCCAGCAGCTTCCAGACAGGGGGCTGGGACAATGAGCAGTTCTTC. It specifies CASSFQTGGWDNEQFF.

This clone showed up just a few times. The gene calls are TRBV4-3 and TRBJ1-3; D is unresolved. The germline V and J ends were trimmed by 2 bases and 4 bases, with 12 bases remaining between them. CDR3 length: 15 amino acids. Germline lookup yields CDR1 LGHNA and CDR2 YSLEER. The CDR3 DNA reads TGCGCCAGCAGCCAATTGAACAGTGGAGGAAACACCATATATTTT. Residues: CASSQLNSGGNTIYF.

The chain has TRBV4-1 and TRBJ2-7; D not certain. The CDR3 totals 16 residues. V gave up 1 base and J gave up 3 bases, with 16 bases separating them. Per germline, CDR1 MGHRA and CDR2 YSYEKL. Here the CDR3 reads CASSQVLVRSRYEQYF. CDR3 in DNA: TGCGCCAGCAGCCAAGTCTTGGTCCGATCTCGCTACGAGCAGTACTTC.

The chain recombines TRBV4-2 with TRBJ1-2; 10 bases agree with TRBD1. The germline CDR1 and CDR2 sequences are LGHNA and YNFKEQ. V lost 4 bases, J lost 6 bases, and 11 bases stayed unmatched. The CDR3 extends over 16 amino acids. CDR3 amino acids: CASSPPGQGVRDGYTF. The CDR3 bases are TGTGCCAGCAGCCCCCCTGGACAGGGGGTAAGGGATGGCTACACCTTC.